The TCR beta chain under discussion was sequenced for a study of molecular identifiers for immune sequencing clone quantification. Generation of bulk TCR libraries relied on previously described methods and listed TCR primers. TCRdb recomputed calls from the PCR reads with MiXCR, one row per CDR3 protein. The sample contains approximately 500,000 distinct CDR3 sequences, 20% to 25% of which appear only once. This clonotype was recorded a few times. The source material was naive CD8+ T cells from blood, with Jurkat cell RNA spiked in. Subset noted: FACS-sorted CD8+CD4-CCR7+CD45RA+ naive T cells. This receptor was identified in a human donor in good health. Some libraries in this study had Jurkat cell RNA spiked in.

CDR3 sequence reads: CASSQVAGAPSYEQYF. As DNA, the CDR3 is TGCGCCAGCAGCCAAGTTGCGGGGGCCCCCTCCTACGAGCAGTACTTC. The chain links TRBV4-1 to TRBJ2-7, with D maybe TRBD2 (7 bases). The CDR3 totals 16 residues. Germline V CDR1 and CDR2: MGHRA, YSYEKL. V was shortened by 1 base and J by 0 bases, with 13 bases between the two germline ends.